This TCR beta chain is from a study of blood T cell repertoires in COVID-19. On the study more broadly: Specimens from acute and convalescent COVID-19 originated in the United States, Italy and Spain. PBMCs, B-cell-depleted T cells, or T cells provided the cDNA or gDNA that made up the material.

As processed by the authors: Using reference gene primer amplification, nucleated cell counts were estimated. Sequencing was performed with immunoSEQ multiplex PCR; in TCRdb, only in-frame clones are kept and a portion is missing. The V and J calls and clone size are taken from that table; D and trimming were inferred from the DNA. The sample gives 60,000 to 80,000 clones, 75% to 85% of which show up once; approximately 23% is in the top ten. V trimming: 8 bases; J trimming: 13 bases; junction bases outside the gene matches: 13. Per the germline V gene, CDR1 is WSHSY and CDR2 is SAAADI. This CDR3 comprises 12 residues.

This receptor was identified in a man in his fifties or sixties with acute or convalescent COVID-19. The rearrangement links TRBV10-2 to TRBJ2-5, with 7 positions matching TRBD1. The specimen sequenced was peripheral blood. The CDR3 loop reads CASAQDRRLRYF. The CDR3 DNA follows: TGCGCCAGCGCTCAGGACAGGCGGCTTCGGTACTTC.